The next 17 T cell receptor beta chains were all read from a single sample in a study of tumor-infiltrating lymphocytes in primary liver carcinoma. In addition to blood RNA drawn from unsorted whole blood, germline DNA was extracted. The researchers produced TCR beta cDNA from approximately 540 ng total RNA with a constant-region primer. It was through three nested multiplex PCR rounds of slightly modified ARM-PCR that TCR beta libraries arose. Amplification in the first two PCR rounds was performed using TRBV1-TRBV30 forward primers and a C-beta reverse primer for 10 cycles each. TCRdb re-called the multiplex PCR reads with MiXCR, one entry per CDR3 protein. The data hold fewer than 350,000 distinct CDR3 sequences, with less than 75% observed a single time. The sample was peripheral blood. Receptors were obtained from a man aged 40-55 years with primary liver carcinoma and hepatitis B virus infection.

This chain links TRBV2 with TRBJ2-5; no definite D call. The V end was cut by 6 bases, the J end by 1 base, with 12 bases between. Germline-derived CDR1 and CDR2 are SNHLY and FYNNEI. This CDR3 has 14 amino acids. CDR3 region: CASRDDGSQETQYF. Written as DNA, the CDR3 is TGTGCCAGCAGGGACGACGGAAGCCAAGAGACCCAGTACTTC.

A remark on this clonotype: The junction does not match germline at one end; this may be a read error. The CDR3 reads CTISEGGPGHNSPLHF. The CDR3 DNA reads as TGTACCATCAGTGAGGGCGGTCCAGGGCATAATTCACCCCTCCACTTT. The V gene is TRBV10-3, the J gene TRBJ1-6; weak D call: TRBD1 (5 bases). The CDR3 consists of 16 residues. Per germline, CDR1 ENHRY and CDR2 SYGVKD.

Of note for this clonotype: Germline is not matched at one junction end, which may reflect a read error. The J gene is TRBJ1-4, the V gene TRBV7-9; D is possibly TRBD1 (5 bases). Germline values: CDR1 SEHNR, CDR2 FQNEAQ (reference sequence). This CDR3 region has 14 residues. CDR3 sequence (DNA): TGTGCCAGCAGCTTAGGAGGGGCTAATGAAAAACTGTTGTTT. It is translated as CASSLGGANEKLLF.

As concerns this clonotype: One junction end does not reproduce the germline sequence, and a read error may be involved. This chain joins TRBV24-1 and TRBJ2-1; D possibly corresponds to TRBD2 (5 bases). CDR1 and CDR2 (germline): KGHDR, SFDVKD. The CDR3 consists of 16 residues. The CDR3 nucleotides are TGTGCCACCAGCGAGGGCGGATCCCCATCCTACAATGATCAGTTCTTC. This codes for CATSEGGSPSYNDQFF.

The CDR3 loop is CASSLRRYEQYF. Written as DNA, the CDR3 is TGTGCCAGCAGTTTACGGAGGTACGAGCAGTACTTC. The chain uses TRBV28 and TRBJ2-7; the D gene is possibly TRBD2 (5 bases). The CDR3 spans 12 residues. V lost 2 bases and J lost 4, with 6 bases in between. Per germline, CDR1 MDHEN and CDR2 SYDVKM.

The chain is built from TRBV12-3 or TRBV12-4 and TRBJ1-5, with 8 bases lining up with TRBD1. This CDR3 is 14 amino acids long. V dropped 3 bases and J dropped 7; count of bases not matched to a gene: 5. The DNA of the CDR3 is TGTGCCAGCAGTTTCGGACAGGGAAGCCAGCCCCAGCATTTT. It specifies CASSFGQGSQPQHF.

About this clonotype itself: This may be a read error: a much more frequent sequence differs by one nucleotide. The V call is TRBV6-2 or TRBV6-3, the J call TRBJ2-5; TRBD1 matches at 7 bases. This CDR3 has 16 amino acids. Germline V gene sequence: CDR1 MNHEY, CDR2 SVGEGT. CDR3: CASNYDRQGFKETQYF. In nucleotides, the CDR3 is TGTGCCAGCAATTACGATCGACAGGGATTCAAAGAGACCCAGTACTTC.

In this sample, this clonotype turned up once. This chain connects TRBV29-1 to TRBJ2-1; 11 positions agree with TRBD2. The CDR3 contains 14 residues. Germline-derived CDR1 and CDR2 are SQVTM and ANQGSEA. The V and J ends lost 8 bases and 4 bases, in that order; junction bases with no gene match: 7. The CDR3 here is CSIRLAGMYNEQFF. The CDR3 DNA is TGCAGCATCCGACTAGCGGGGATGTACAATGAGCAGTTCTTC.

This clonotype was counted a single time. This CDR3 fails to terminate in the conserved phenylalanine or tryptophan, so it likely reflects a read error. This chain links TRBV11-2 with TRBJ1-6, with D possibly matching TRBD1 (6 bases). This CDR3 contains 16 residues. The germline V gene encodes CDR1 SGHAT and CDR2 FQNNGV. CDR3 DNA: TGTGCCAGCAACTTAGATCGACCCAGGGGAGGAATGCCCCTCCACTCT. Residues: CASNLDRPRGGMPLHS.

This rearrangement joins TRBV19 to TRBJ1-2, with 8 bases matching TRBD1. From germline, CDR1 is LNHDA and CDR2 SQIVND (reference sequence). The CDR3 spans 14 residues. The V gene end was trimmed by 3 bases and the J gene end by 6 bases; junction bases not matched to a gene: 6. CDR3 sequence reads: CASSMGQVRDGYTF. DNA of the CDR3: TGTGCCAGTAGTATGGGACAGGTGAGGGATGGCTACACCTTC. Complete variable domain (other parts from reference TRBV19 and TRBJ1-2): DGGITQSPKYLFRKEGQNVTLSCEQNLNHDAMYWYRQDPGQGLRLIYYSQIVNDFQKGDIAEGYSVSREKKESFPLTVTSAQKNPTAFYLCASSMGQVRDGYTFGSGTRLTVV.

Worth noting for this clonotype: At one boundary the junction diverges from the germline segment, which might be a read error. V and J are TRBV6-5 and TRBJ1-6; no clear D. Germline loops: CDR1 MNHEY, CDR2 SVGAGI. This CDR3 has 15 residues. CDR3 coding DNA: TGTGCCATCAGTGCTACCGGGGTGTATAATTCACCCCTCCACTTT. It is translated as CAISATGVYNSPLHF.

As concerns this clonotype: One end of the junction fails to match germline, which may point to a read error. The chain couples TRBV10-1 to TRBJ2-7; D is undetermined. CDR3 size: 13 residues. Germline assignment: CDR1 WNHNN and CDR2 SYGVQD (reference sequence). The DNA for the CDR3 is TGCGCCAGCAGCCGAGGTTACTCCTACGAGCGGTACTTC. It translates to CASSRGYSYERYF.

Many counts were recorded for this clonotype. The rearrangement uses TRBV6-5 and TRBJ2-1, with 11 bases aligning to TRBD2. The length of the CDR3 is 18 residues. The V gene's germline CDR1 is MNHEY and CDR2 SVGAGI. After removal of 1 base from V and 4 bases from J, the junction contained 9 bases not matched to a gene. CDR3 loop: CASSYLGFGTSGYNEQFF. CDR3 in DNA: TGTGCCAGCAGTTACTTGGGTTTCGGGACTAGCGGTTACAATGAGCAGTTCTTC.

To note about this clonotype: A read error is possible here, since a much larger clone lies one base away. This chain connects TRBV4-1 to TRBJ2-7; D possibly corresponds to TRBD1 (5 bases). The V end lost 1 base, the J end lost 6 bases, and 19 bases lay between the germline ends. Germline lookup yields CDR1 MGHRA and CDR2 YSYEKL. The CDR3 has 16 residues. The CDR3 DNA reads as TGCGCCAGCAGCCAAGGGGGCAAGTCGCCTTGGCGCGAGCAGTACTTC. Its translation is CASSQGGKSPWREQYF.

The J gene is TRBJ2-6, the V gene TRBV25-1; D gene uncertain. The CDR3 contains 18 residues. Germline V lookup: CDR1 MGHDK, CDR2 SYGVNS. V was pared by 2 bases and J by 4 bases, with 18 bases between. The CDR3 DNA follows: TGTGCCAGCAGTGAAAGGGTGGGAACTAAGGCCGGGGCCAACGTCCTGACTTTC. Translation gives CASSERVGTKAGANVLTF.

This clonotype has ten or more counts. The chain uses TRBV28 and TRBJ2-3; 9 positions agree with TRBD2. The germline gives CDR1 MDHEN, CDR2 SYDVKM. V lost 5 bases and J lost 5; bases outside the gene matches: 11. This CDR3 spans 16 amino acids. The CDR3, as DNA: TGTGCCAGCAGTCGAGGACTAGCGATTCAGGAAGATACGCAGTATTTT. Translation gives CASSRGLAIQEDTQYF.

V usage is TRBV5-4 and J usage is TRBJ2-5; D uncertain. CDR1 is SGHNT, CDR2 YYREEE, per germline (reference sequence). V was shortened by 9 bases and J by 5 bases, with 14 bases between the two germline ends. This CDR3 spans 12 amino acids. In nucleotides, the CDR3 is TGTGCCATCGCTCTTCCTGGGGAGACCCAGTACTTC. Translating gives CAIALPGETQYF.